These 15 T cell receptor beta chains were all obtained from the same sample, sequenced in a study of shared clonotypes between healthy human individuals. The repertoire was sequenced with immunoSEQ multiplex PCR; TCRdb's copy has only in-frame clones and lacks some. The profile shows 550,000 to 600,000 clones, more than 95% of them singletons. Naive CD8 cells lacked CD45RO and underwent positive selection for CCR7, leaving out terminally differentiated effector memory CD45RA+ cells. The sequencing sample was made of naive CD8+ T cells sorted from blood. These receptors were obtained from a man aged 25 to 40 in good health.

The V gene is TRBV6-5, the J gene TRBJ2-2; D could derive from TRBD1 or TRBD2 (5 bases each). CDR3 length: 12 residues. Looked up from germline, CDR1 is MNHEY and CDR2 is SVGAGI. V was shortened by 8 bases and J by 1 base, with 5 bases between the two germline ends. The CDR3 DNA follows: TGTGCCAGCGGGGGGAACACCGGGGAGCTGTTTTTT. Protein product: CASGGNTGELFF.

This sequence joins TRBV18 and TRBJ2-1, with D perhaps TRBD1 (6 bases). Trimming pared 3 bases from V and 6 bases from J, leaving 18 bases between. CDR3 length: 16 residues. CDR1 is KGHSH and CDR2 is LQKENI in the germline V gene. The chain's CDR3 is CASSPTFRGEGNEQFF. Written as DNA, the CDR3 is TGTGCCAGCTCACCTACTTTCAGGGGTGAGGGCAATGAGCAGTTCTTC.

Concerning this clone itself: Mismatch with germline at one junction end may stem from a read error. V and J are TRBV5-1 and TRBJ2-3; D is perhaps TRBD2 (6 bases). Germline values: CDR1 SGHRS, CDR2 YFSETQ. This CDR3 has 14 residues. This chain's CDR3 is CASSDGSGTDTQYF. The CDR3 coding sequence is TGCGCCAGCAGCGACGGGAGCGGCACCGATACGCAGTATTTT. Looking up the rest from reference TRBV5-1 and TRBJ2-3 gives the full variable domain: KAGVTQTPRYLIKTRGQQVTLSCSPISGHRSVSWYQQTPGQGLQFLFEYFSETQRNKGNFPGRFSGRQFSNSRSEMNVSTLELGDSALYLCASSDGSGTDTQYFGPGTRLTVL.

Only one count was recorded for this clone. The chain couples TRBV11-2 to TRBJ2-7, with D perhaps matching TRBD1 (5 bases). Germline V gene lookup returns CDR1 SGHAT and CDR2 FQNNGV. V was cut by 5 bases and J by 1 base, with 9 bases left in between. The CDR3 consists of 13 residues. The CDR3 region has the DNA TGTGCCAGCAGCCCGGACACATCCTACGAGCAGTACTTC. Translation: CASSPDTSYEQYF. Together with reference TRBV11-2 and TRBJ2-7, the CDR3 gives the full variable domain: EAGVAQSPRYKIIEKRQSVAFWCNPISGHATLYWYQQILGQGPKLLIQFQNNGVVDDSQLPKDRFSAERLKGVDSTLKIQPAKLEDSAVYLCASSPDTSYEQYFGPGTRLTVT.

The chain links TRBV15 to TRBJ2-5, with 7 nucleotides matching TRBD2. CDR1 LNHNV and CDR2 YYDKDF come from the germline V gene (reference sequence). J lost 7 bases, V lost 0 bases, and 11 bases had no gene match. CDR3 length: 16 amino acids. CDR3 nucleotides: TGTGCCACCAGCAGAGATTTGGGAGGGAATAGATGGACCCAGTACTTC. It translates to CATSRDLGGNRWTQYF.

The genes are TRBV11-2 and TRBJ2-5, with D unresolved. Germline V gene sequence: CDR1 SGHAT, CDR2 FQNNGV. The CDR3 sequence is 12 residues long. The V gene lost 5 bases and the J gene lost 13 bases, with 17 bases spanning the gap. The CDR3 DNA reads TGTGCCAGCAGCCCCAGTGGCCCCCAGGCGTACTTC. Protein sequence: CASSPSGPQAYF.

The chain joins TRBV2 to TRBJ2-1, with TRBD1 matching 10 bases. CDR1 and CDR2 from the germline V gene are SNHLY and FYNNEI. V lost 8 bases, J lost 4 bases, and 14 bases stayed unmatched. The CDR3 is 17 amino acids. The CDR3 sequence: CASRRYKDRGFYNEQFF. CDR3 sequence (DNA): TGTGCCAGCCGGCGATATAAGGACAGGGGGTTTTACAATGAGCAGTTCTTC.

This clone was observed once. The V and J genes are TRBV11-2 and TRBJ2-7; D is uncertain. This CDR3 has 12 amino acids. The V gene lost 0 bases and the J gene lost 5 bases, with 5 bases spanning the gap. Germline lookup yields CDR1 SGHAT and CDR2 FQNNGV. CDR3 bases: TGTGCCAGCAGCTTAGAGAGCGACGAGCAGTACTTC. As protein: CASSLESDEQYF. The entire variable domain, with the rest obtained from reference TRBV11-2 and TRBJ2-7, is as follows: EAGVAQSPRYKIIEKRQSVAFWCNPISGHATLYWYQQILGQGPKLLIQFQNNGVVDDSQLPKDRFSAERLKGVDSTLKIQPAKLEDSAVYLCASSLESDEQYFGPGTRLTVT.

This sequence joins TRBV7-3 and TRBJ2-3; maybe TRBD1 (6 bases). CDR3 length: 15 amino acids. Per the germline V gene, CDR1 is SGHTA and CDR2 is FQGTGA. The ends were cut back, 5 bases at V and 0 bases at J, with 12 bases in the middle. CDR3 bases: TGTGCCAGCAGCAAGGGGACACCGAGCACAGATACGCAGTATTTT. Amino acids: CASSKGTPSTDTQYF.

This chain links TRBV5-6 with TRBJ2-7, with 7 bases lining up with TRBD1. Germline V gene sequence: CDR1 SGHDT, CDR2 YYEEEE. V was pared by 2 bases and J by 2 bases, with 7 bases of the junction left unmatched. The CDR3 spans 15 residues. This CDR3 reads CASSFQFQGAYEQYF. CDR3 nucleotide sequence: TGTGCCAGCAGCTTTCAGTTTCAGGGGGCCTACGAGCAGTACTTC.

The chain carries TRBV29-1 and TRBJ2-1; D remains unclear. Trimming stripped 2 bases from V and 2 bases from J, with 7 bases between. CDR3 size: 13 residues. Looked up from germline, CDR1 is SQVTM and CDR2 is ANQGSEA. CDR3 protein: CSVEILTYNEQFF. For the CDR3, the DNA is TGCAGCGTTGAAATACTAACCTACAATGAGCAGTTCTTC.

The chain carries TRBV4-1 and TRBJ2-1; D not resolved. The V gene's germline CDR1 is MGHRA and CDR2 YSYEKL. V was pared by 5 bases and J by 6 bases, with 11 bases between. The CDR3 has 13 residues. The CDR3 reads CASSNGRFNEQFF. CDR3 in DNA: TGCGCCAGCAGCAATGGAAGATTCAATGAGCAGTTCTTC.

The DNA of the CDR3 is TGTGCCAGCAGGAGGGCAGGGAGGGGTGGCTACACCTTC. It yields the protein CASRRAGRGGYTF. The chain has TRBV5-8 and TRBJ1-2, with D tentatively TRBD1 (5 bases). This CDR3 has 13 residues. The V gene lost 5 bases and the J gene lost 7 bases, with 15 bases spanning the gap. Germline V CDR1 and CDR2: SGHTS, YDEGEE.

This sequence joins TRBV7-8 and TRBJ2-7, with a possible D match to TRBD2 (5 bases). V dropped 0 bases and J dropped 1 base, with 13 bases sitting between them. Germline V lookup: CDR1 SGHVS, CDR2 FQNEAQ. The CDR3 is made up of 16 amino acids. The CDR3 sequence is CASSLAPGLESYEQYF. In nucleotides, the CDR3 is TGTGCCAGCAGCTTAGCGCCCGGACTCGAGTCCTACGAGCAGTACTTC.

A note on this clone: The junction shows a germline mismatch at one end, possibly a read error. This chain uses TRBV7-9 with TRBJ2-1, with D maybe TRBD2 (6 bases). The germline gives CDR1 SEHNR, CDR2 FQNEAQ (reference sequence). This CDR3 has 14 residues. DNA for the CDR3: TGTGCCAACAGCTCCGCGTGGGGGGTTATTGGGCAGTTCTTC. It yields the protein CANSSAWGVIGQFF.